This T cell receptor (beta chain) derives from a study of shared clonotypes between healthy human individuals. This CDR3 spans 11 amino acids. V was cut by 4 bases and J by 13 bases, with 11 bases left in between. CDR1 and CDR2 from the germline V gene are SGHTA and FQGTGA. This table comes from immunoSEQ multiplex PCR, and its TCRdb copy is limited to in-frame clones, with some not included. Among 2.3 million or so clones listed, approximately 95% were seen once. The sequence derives from a man between 18 and 29 years old in good health. Some clones in this sample may be carry-over from other donors' samples. The material sequenced was naive CD4+ T cells from PBMCs. The sample's subset: CD45RA+ positively selected. This chain connects TRBV7-3 to TRBJ2-1, with unresolved D. CDR3 in amino acids: CASSSGEEQFF. CDR3 sequence (DNA): TGTGCCAGCAGCTCAGGCGAAGAACAGTTCTTC.